This T cell receptor (beta chain) was captured in a study of blood T cells in healthy people across ages. Overall study findings and caveats: Estimated diversity, derived from one million T cells, was regarded as an underestimate. Naive and antigen-experienced cells could not be conclusively compared, given unsorted PBMCs. Older age coincided with a roughly linear decline in TCR beta diversity per million T cells.

Germline V CDR1 and CDR2: ENHRY, SYGVKD. Trimming shortened V by 6 bases and J by 3 bases, and 10 bases separated the two germline ends. The CDR3 runs 13 residues. With a J-beta primer mix and a sample-barcoded 5' primer, a second PCR ran about 6 to 11 cycles. TCRdb analysed the 5' RACE reads with MiXCR anew, one entry per CDR3 protein. The sample holds about a million distinct CDR3 sequences, around 48% seen once. This clonotype was found a few times. The antigen is undetermined. Sequences were obtained from blood. This chain links TRBV10-3 with TRBJ2-3; tentatively, D is TRBD2 (6 bases). This clonotype originated in a young man in good health. CDR3 sequence (DNA): TGTGCCATCAGCGGGACTGGAACAGATACGCAGTATTTT. Translating it yields CAISGTGTDTQYF.